This T cell receptor (beta chain) was captured by sequencing in a study of CD8 T cells in ankylosing spondylitis. Findings and limits, study-wide: The study looked at matched synovial fluid samples from ankylosing spondylitis patients. Disease-linked clones were reported to be significantly enriched there. Disease-linked clones bore a CD8+ phenotype, appearing relatively rarely in peripheral blood.

Scientists made TCR beta libraries using quantitative 5'-RACE with molecular barcodes. TCRdb passed the 5' RACE reads through MiXCR, listing each CDR3 protein once. The repertoire includes 150,000 to 200,000 distinct CDR3 sequences, 11% of them detected once, and almost 30% sits in the top ten. The CDR3 loop spans 12 amino acids. CDR1 and CDR2 from the germline V gene are GTSNPN and SVGIG (reference sequence). Trimming pared 3 bases from V and 1 base from J, leaving 7 bases between. This clonotype was counted at least ten times. Its target is unknown. The sequencing input was blood, either unsorted or a sorted T cell fraction (not recorded which). The gene calls are TRBV30 and TRBJ2-7, with D possibly being TRBD1 (5 bases). The origin of this receptor is a male donor with ankylosing spondylitis or in good health (not recorded which). The CDR3 sequence is CAWRRTSYEQYF. The CDR3 nucleotides read TGTGCCTGGAGACGGACATCCTACGAGCAGTACTTC.